This entry lists 29 T cell receptor beta chains sequenced from one sample in a study of Ad26.COV2.S vaccination and SARS-CoV-2 variants. As for treatment: some 19 received Ad26.COV2.S at low or high dose, single or two shots; several received placebo; per-sample allocation not given. Vaccine and placebo recipients were sampled on day 63 after the first injection. Measured with immunoSEQ multiplex PCR; TCRdb has only the in-frame clones, and not every one. The profile covers around 320,000 clones, with about nine tenths appearing a single time and more than 3% taken by the ten largest. The specimen was peripheral blood, collected in a trial of Ad26.COV2.S vaccine versus placebo. Every receptor here comes from a person between 18 and 65 years old who received the Ad26.COV2.S COVID-19 vaccine or a placebo.

The rearrangement links TRBV10-3 to TRBJ1-4, with D perhaps TRBD1 (5 bases). V was pared by 6 bases and J by 10 bases, with 15 bases between. Germline V gives CDR1 ENHRY, CDR2 SYGVKD. The CDR3 has 13 residues. CDR3 loop: CAIRGVEGPKLFF. CDR3 DNA: TGTGCCATCAGGGGCGTTGAGGGACCAAAACTGTTTTTT.

The CDR3 DNA reads TGTGCCAGCAGCCGGGACACTTACACTGAAGCTTTCTTT. Protein: CASSRDTYTEAFF. This sequence joins TRBV7-3 and TRBJ1-1, with D tentatively TRBD1 (6 bases). CDR1 is SGHTA and CDR2 is FQGTGA in the germline V gene. V lost 5 bases and J lost 3, with 10 bases in between. The CDR3 spans 13 residues. The full variable domain, its missing parts supplied by reference TRBV7-3 and TRBJ1-1, is GAGVSQTPSNKVTEKGKYVELRCDPISGHTALYWYRQSLGQGPEFLIYFQGTGAADDSGLPNDRFFAVRPEGSVSTLKIQRTERGDSAVYLCASSRDTYTEAFFGQGTRLTVV.

The CDR3 sequence: CSANRGVEEQYF. CDR3 coding DNA: TGCAGCGCGAACAGGGGTGTGGAAGAGCAGTACTTC. The chain carries TRBV29-1 and TRBJ2-7; 7 bases line up with TRBD1. The length of the CDR3 is 12 residues. V lost 7 bases and J lost 7; bases outside the gene matches: 10. Germline V lookup: CDR1 SQVTM, CDR2 ANQGSEA.

The rearrangement joins TRBV4-1 to TRBJ2-2; TRBD1 might be the D (5 bases). V lost 3 bases, J lost 3 bases, and 11 bases lay in between. Germline V gene sequence: CDR1 MGHRA, CDR2 YSYEKL. The CDR3 extends over 15 amino acids. The CDR3 DNA is TGCGCCAGCAGCCACGGTCAAGGGGACACCGGGGAGCTGTTTTTT. Residues: CASSHGQGDTGELFF.

CDR3: CATTPGVGSYNEQFF. The CDR3 DNA follows: TGCGCCACAACCCCTGGGGTCGGCTCCTACAATGAGCAGTTCTTC. The chain recombines TRBV4-1 with TRBJ2-1; no firm D call. V was cut by 10 bases and J by 0 bases, with 16 bases left in between. Germline CDR1 and CDR2: MGHRA and YSYEKL. The CDR3 is 15 residues long.

The CDR3 DNA reads as TGTGCCAGCAGCGTAGCTCTAATTCCCCTCAGACAGGGCGGCACCGGGGAGCTGTTTTTT. Translating it yields CASSVALIPLRQGGTGELFF. The chain recombines TRBV9 with TRBJ2-2, with TRBD1 matching 7 bases. CDR1 is SGDLS, CDR2 YYNGEE, per germline. V gave up 0 bases and J gave up 4 bases; unmatched junction bases: 18. This CDR3 region has 20 residues.

The genes are TRBV4-2 and TRBJ1-1; 7 bases line up with TRBD1. V lost 0 bases to trimming and J lost 7 bases; unmatched junction nucleotides: 2. Germline CDR1 reads LGHNA; CDR2 reads YNFKEQ. This CDR3 comprises 13 residues. This CDR3 is CASSQEDRYEAFF. CDR3 nucleotide sequence: TGTGCCAGCAGCCAAGAGGACAGGTATGAAGCTTTCTTT.

This clone showed up just once. J is TRBJ1-5 and V is TRBV10-3, with D maybe TRBD1 (6 bases). Trimming took off 11 bases at V and 0 bases at J, with 14 bases between the two ends. The CDR3 is 14 amino acids. From germline, CDR1 is ENHRY and CDR2 SYGVKD. Written as DNA, the CDR3 is TGTGCCTCCCGGGACAATTATAGCAATCAGCCCCAGCATTTT. Translated, it gives CASRDNYSNQPQHF.

The gene calls are TRBV3-1 (or the pseudogene TRBV3-2) and TRBJ1-5; D is unclear. CDR3 length equals 14 residues. CDR1 and CDR2 (germline): LGHDT, YNNKEL (reference sequence). The V end was cut by 0 bases, the J end by 4 bases, with 7 bases between. The CDR3 DNA sequence: TGTGCCAGCAGCCAAGACAGAAGGAATCAGCCCCAGCATTTT. Translating it yields CASSQDRRNQPQHF.

The rearrangement uses TRBV7-9 and TRBJ1-1, with D possibly TRBD1 on 5 matching bases. V was cut by 5 bases and J by 5 bases, with 15 bases left in between. The CDR3 spans 14 residues. CDR1 is SEHNR and CDR2 is FQNEAQ in the germline V gene (reference sequence). CDR3: CASSTPGAGTEAFF. The CDR3 DNA follows: TGTGCCAGCAGCACCCCTGGGGCCGGGACTGAAGCTTTCTTT.

This clone has a single count. This chain links TRBV2 with TRBJ2-3, with a possible D match to TRBD1 (5 bases). This CDR3 is 15 amino acids long. From germline, CDR1 is SNHLY and CDR2 FYNNEI. The germline V and J ends were trimmed by 5 bases and 0 bases, with 12 bases remaining between them. The CDR3 reads CASSWGRLSTDTQYF. In DNA, the CDR3 is TGTGCCAGCAGTTGGGGCAGGCTTAGCACAGATACGCAGTATTTT.

The J gene is TRBJ2-5, the V gene TRBV7-2; no clear D gene. The CDR3 runs to 14 residues. The V gene lost 5 bases and the J gene lost 0 bases, with 10 bases spanning the gap. In germline, CDR1 is SGHTA, CDR2 FQGNSA. The CDR3 bases are TGTGCCAGCAGCGCACTCAGGTACCAAGAGACCCAGTACTTC. Protein: CASSALRYQETQYF.

This clone has only a few counts. The V gene is TRBV6-6, the J gene TRBJ1-5; D uncertain. Trimming pared 7 bases from V and 0 bases from J, leaving 10 bases between. This CDR3 is built from 14 residues. In germline, CDR1 is MNHNY, CDR2 SVGAGI (reference sequence). The CDR3 protein is CASTLWDSNQPQHF. CDR3 nucleotides: TGTGCCAGCACCCTTTGGGATAGCAATCAGCCCCAGCATTTT.

The chain combines TRBV27 with TRBJ1-2; D might be TRBD1 (5 bases). The length of the CDR3 is 13 residues. Germline V CDR1 and CDR2: MNHEY, SMNVEV (reference sequence). Between the trimmed V and J ends, which lost 3 bases and 5 bases, there was a span of 10 bases. CDR3 nucleotide sequence: TGTGCCAGCAGTTTGGGGGTGGGGTATGGCTACACCTTC. Amino acids: CASSLGVGYGYTF.

The chain employs TRBV10-3 and TRBJ2-2; maybe TRBD2 (5 bases). Germline V gives CDR1 ENHRY, CDR2 SYGVKD. Trimming pared 8 bases from V and 5 bases from J, leaving 9 bases between. The CDR3 contains 12 residues. The CDR3 nucleotides read TGTGCCATCCCTAGCCCGACCGGGGAGCTGTTTTTT. Translation: CAIPSPTGELFF.

The chain is built from TRBV12-5 and TRBJ1-1; perhaps TRBD1 as D (5 bases). Germline-derived CDR1 and CDR2 are LGHNT and FRNRAP. The V and J ends lost 6 bases and 1 base respectively, with 12 bases between them. The CDR3 spans 14 residues. CDR3 DNA sequence: TGTGCTAGTGGGACCGGGGGTGGGAACACTGAAGCTTTCTTT. This encodes CASGTGGGNTEAFF.

The chain carries TRBV11-2 and TRBJ1-1; no definite D call. Germline-derived CDR1 and CDR2 are SGHAT and FQNNGV. The CDR3 spans 14 residues. V shed 3 bases and J shed 3 bases, with 11 bases lying between them. CDR3 region: CASSFEGWDTEAFF. The CDR3 DNA follows: TGTGCCAGCAGCTTTGAGGGTTGGGACACTGAAGCTTTCTTT.

The rearrangement joins TRBV6-2 or TRBV6-3 to TRBJ1-5, with unresolved D. Trimming cost V 5 bases and J 0 bases, with 5 bases left between them. Germline loops: CDR1 MNHEY, CDR2 SVGEGT. This CDR3 has 13 residues. DNA of the CDR3: TGTGCCAGCAGTAAAGATAGCAATCAGCCCCAGCATTTT. The encoded protein is CASSKDSNQPQHF.

This chain uses TRBV12-3 or TRBV12-4 with TRBJ1-1; possibly TRBD1 for D (6 bases). This CDR3 is built from 13 residues. Trimming removed 2 bases from V and 7 bases from J, with 11 bases in between. The CDR3 DNA follows: TGTGCCAGCAGTTTAAGGACAGTCCTTGAAGCTTTCTTT. It encodes CASSLRTVLEAFF.

The V gene is TRBV18, the J gene TRBJ1-2, with D unresolved. The CDR3 is 19 amino acids. Looked up from germline, CDR1 is KGHSH and CDR2 is LQKENI. The V end lost 3 bases, the J end lost 5 bases, and 28 bases lay between the germline ends. DNA of the CDR3: TGTGCCAGCTCACCCAGGACCGCCGCCTCTACCCTGTCGATTTATGGCTACACCTTC. Translating gives CASSPRTAASTLSIYGYTF.

A remark on this clone: The same CDR3 also results from other DNA sequences found in this sample. J is TRBJ1-6 and V is TRBV5-6, with D unresolved. This CDR3 has 13 residues. V was shortened by 0 bases and J by 7 bases, with 5 bases between the two germline ends. CDR1 and CDR2 from the germline V gene are SGHDT and YYEEEE. CDR3 bases: TGTGCCAGCAGCTTGGCGGGGAATTCACCCCTCCACTTT. It translates to CASSLAGNSPLHF.

CDR3 protein: CASRNVPRGGYEQYF. CDR3 nucleotides: TGTGCCAGCAGGAACGTCCCCAGAGGAGGCTACGAGCAGTACTTC. The chain recombines TRBV6-5 with TRBJ2-7; tentatively, D is TRBD2 (5 bases). Germline assignment: CDR1 MNHEY and CDR2 SVGAGI. The length of the CDR3 is 15 residues. V was shortened by 6 bases and J by 3 bases, with 18 bases between the two germline ends.

The gene calls are TRBV10-3 and TRBJ2-5, with 8 bases matching TRBD2. CDR1 and CDR2 from the germline V gene are ENHRY and SYGVKD. This CDR3 region has 18 residues. After removal of 6 bases from V and 5 bases from J, the junction contained 20 bases not matched to a gene. CDR3 nucleotide sequence: TGTGCCATCAGGGAAAACATTCCGGGACTAGGCAGCAGGGAGACCCAGTACTTC. Amino acids: CAIRENIPGLGSRETQYF.

This clone turned up a few times. This rearrangement joins TRBV14 to TRBJ1-1, with D unresolved. The CDR3 totals 16 residues. Germline V gene lookup returns CDR1 SGHDN and CDR2 FVKESK. Trimming removed 1 base at V and 7 bases at J, with 19 bases between. The CDR3 nucleotides read TGTGCCAGCAGCCAAGGACCGTCGGTAGGGTCCTATGAAGCTTTCTTT. It specifies CASSQGPSVGSYEAFF. Based on the CDR3 plus reference TRBV14 and TRBJ1-1, the full variable domain is EAGVTQFPSHSVIEKGQTVTLRCDPISGHDNLYWYRRVMGKEIKFLLHFVKESKQDESGMPNNRFLAERTGGTYSTLKVQPAELEDSGVYFCASSQGPSVGSYEAFFGQGTRLTVV.

V gene TRBV6-4 combines with J gene TRBJ2-1; TRBD2 agrees at 7 bases. CDR3 size: 14 residues. Germline loops: CDR1 MRHNA, CDR2 SNTAGT. J was trimmed by 9 bases and V by 6 bases; bases with no gene match: 11. CDR3 loop: CASRVGGEIGEQFF. CDR3 DNA: TGTGCCAGCAGAGTTGGGGGGGAAATAGGTGAGCAGTTCTTC.

This chain connects TRBV12-3 or TRBV12-4 to TRBJ1-1, with D hard to call. V was pared by 3 bases and J by 11 bases, with 16 bases between. CDR3 length equals 13 residues. The CDR3 region is CASSFHFASEAFF. CDR3 nucleotides: TGTGCCAGCAGTTTTCACTTCGCCTCGGAGGCTTTCTTT.

The rearrangement uses TRBV5-1 and TRBJ1-1; no clear D gene. This CDR3 has 14 amino acids. Germline assignment: CDR1 SGHRS and CDR2 YFSETQ. V gave up 0 bases and J gave up 1 base, with 7 bases separating them. CDR3 nucleotides: TGCGCCAGCAGCTTGGGGACGGGGAACACTGAAGCTTTCTTT. Translated, it gives CASSLGTGNTEAFF.

The V call is TRBV4-1, the J call TRBJ1-4; unclear D gene. The CDR3 covers 17 residues. Trimming stripped 4 bases from V and 7 bases from J, with 22 bases between. The germline CDR1 and CDR2 sequences are MGHRA and YSYEKL. The CDR3 loop is CASSLYSWGKKGEKLFF. CDR3 sequence (DNA): TGCGCCAGCAGCCTCTATTCCTGGGGAAAGAAGGGTGAAAAACTGTTTTTT.

V and J are TRBV5-4 and TRBJ1-2, with 7 bases that match TRBD1. Germline V gene lookup returns CDR1 SGHNT and CDR2 YYREEE (reference sequence). V gave up 6 bases and J gave up 6 bases; unmatched junction bases: 11. CDR3 length: 14 residues. In nucleotides, the CDR3 is TGTGCCAGCATCGCGCAGGGGGAGAGGAATGGCTACACCTTC. Translating gives CASIAQGERNGYTF.